The rows below give T cell receptor beta chains drawn from one sample of a study of blood T cell dynamics during melanoma immunotherapy. The protocol was immunoSEQ multiplex PCR, while the TCRdb copy is restricted to in-frame clones and leaves out a portion. The data hold around 6,500 clones, with roughly 85% observed a single time. Sequencing was performed on blood, taken from a patient treated with checkpoint blockade. The receptors derive from a human donor with melanoma. CDR3s include the opening cysteine and the closing phenylalanine or tryptophan. D genes are given only for firm matches. Rows may omit the clone size; those that give it use once, few, many or a size class.

d_call clone_size j_call v_call cdr3_nt cdr3_aa
TRBD1 - TRBJ1-2 TRBV28 TGTGCCAGCAACACGGGACAGGGTCATGGCTACACCTTC CASNTGQGHGYTF
- - TRBJ1-2 TRBV5-1 TGCGCCAGCAGCTTCGACGGCAACTATGGCTACACCTTC CASSFDGNYGYTF
- - TRBJ2-5 TRBV5-4 TGTGCCAGCAGCTTTGTACCGAGTGAGACCCAGTACTTC CASSFVPSETQYF
- - TRBJ2-6 TRBV4-3 TGCGCCAGCAGCCATGTCTGGGGGGCTGGGGCCAACGTCCTGACTTTC CASSHVWGAGANVLTF
- - TRBJ1-6 TRBV7-2 TGTGCCAGCAGCTTCTACAGGGATTCACCCCTCCACTTT CASSFYRDSPLHF
TRBD2 few TRBJ2-1 TRBV6-6 TGTGCCAGCAAGAGAAGCGGGGGATCCTACAATGAGCAGTTCTTC CASKRSGGSYNEQFF
TRBD2 once TRBJ2-2 TRBV19 TGTGCCAGTAGTATTTTAGTCTGGCGGGGGGGCACCGGGGAGCTGTTTTTT CASSILVWRGGTGELFF
TRBD1 few TRBJ1-2 TRBV6-1 TGTGCCAGCAGTACAAGGGACAGTAACTATGGCTACACCTTC CASSTRDSNYGYTF
TRBD1 once TRBJ1-1 TRBV25-1 TGTGCCAGCAGTGATACAGGGGGCACTGAAGCTTTCTTT CASSDTGGTEAFF
TRBD1 - TRBJ2-1 TRBV19 TGTGCCAGTTCAGGGGGACCTAATCCGTTCTTC CASSGGPNPFF
- few TRBJ1-3 TRBV19 TGTGCCAGTAGTATAGCTGGGACCATCTCTGGAAACACCATATATTTT CASSIAGTISGNTIYF
TRBD1 - TRBJ1-1 TRBV6-4 TGTGCCAGCCGAGCCCAGGGGGGCAACACTGAAGCTTTCTTT CASRAQGGNTEAFF
TRBD2 - TRBJ2-3 TRBV7-9 TGTGCCAGCAGCCCAAGACTAGCGGGGGGGCATACGCAGTATTTT CASSPRLAGGHTQYF
- - TRBJ1-6 TRBV25-1 TGTGCCAGCAGTGTCACACAGGGAGGATCCCTCCACTTT CASSVTQGGSLHF